These 27 T cell receptor beta chains were all obtained from the same sample, sequenced in a study of regulatory T cells in long-lasting Graves disease (dated by TCRdb to the early 2020s). Library method: multiplex PCR. Data came from an Illumina HiSeq 4000. To build TCR beta libraries, CDR3 regions were amplified by Arm-PCR using iRepertoire HTBI primers. TCRdb reanalyzed the raw reads on its own, using fastp at Q25 for trimming and MiXCR for clone calling, and kept in-frame beta chains. Rows matching on CDR3 protein sequence are summarized as one entry with the most common DNA and genes. The sample table lists 360,000 or so distinct CDR3 sequences, 16% of them with a count of one. The top ten constitute roughly a fifth of the sample. This specimen's time point label, interpreted: newly diagnosed GD, antithyroid drugs for less than 3 months. RNA was extracted from PBMCs in TRIzol for both TCR sequencing and RNA sequencing.

The same data also went into a second study, on T cells in Graves' hyperthyroidism and ophthalmopathy.

The specimen comprised peripheral blood mononuclear cells (PBMCs), sampled at new diagnosis, from a patient treated with antithyroid drugs. The receptors here all came from a woman aged 18-29 years with Graves disease. Donor details come from another sample of the same person, matched by shared clones.

This clonotype was recorded a few times. The CDR3 region has the DNA TGCGCCAGCAGTCAATCTCTTTTTATTAGCGGGAGGGCCGAGACCGGGGAGCTGTTTTTT. It translates to CASSQSLFISGRAETGELFF. This chain connects TRBV4-1 to TRBJ2-2, with TRBD2 matching over 11 bases. V gave up 6 bases and J gave up 5 bases; unmatched junction bases: 20. Germline loops: CDR1 MGHRA, CDR2 YSYEKL. There are 20 residues in the CDR3.

This clonotype was recorded at least ten times. The chain uses TRBV10-1 and TRBJ2-4; no definite D call. CDR3 size: 12 residues. Trimming cost V 10 bases and J 6 bases, with 13 bases left between them. CDR1 WNHNN and CDR2 SYGVQD come from the germline V gene (reference sequence). The chain's CDR3 is CATSAGGNIQYF. DNA for the CDR3: TGCGCCACCTCGGCAGGCGGAAACATTCAGTACTTC.

A few counts support this clonotype. This rearrangement joins TRBV6-1 to TRBJ1-6, with a possible D match to TRBD1 (5 bases). Trimming stripped 3 bases from V and 9 bases from J, with 6 bases between. This CDR3 contains 12 residues. Germline V gives CDR1 MNHNS, CDR2 SASEGT. The CDR3 DNA sequence: TGTGCCAGCAGTGAGGGGGTTTCACCCCTCCACTTT. Protein sequence: CASSEGVSPLHF.

This clonotype was observed a handful of times. The V and J genes are TRBV6-2 or TRBV6-3 and TRBJ2-1; tentatively, D is TRBD2 (6 bases). Germline loops: CDR1 MNHEY, CDR2 SVGEGT. Trimming stripped 0 bases from V and 8 bases from J, with 11 bases between. This CDR3 spans 14 amino acids. The CDR3 here is CASSYSTLADEQFF. In DNA, the CDR3 is TGTGCCAGCAGTTACTCGACACTAGCCGATGAGCAGTTCTTC.

This clonotype appeared many times. This sequence joins TRBV11-2 and TRBJ2-7, with 10 bases matching TRBD1. CDR1 and CDR2 from the germline V gene are SGHAT and FQNNGV. CDR3 length: 15 amino acids. The trim removed 5 bases at V and 1 base at J, leaving 5 bases unmatched. This CDR3 is CASSLPGQGSYEQYF. The CDR3 DNA sequence: TGTGCCAGCAGCCTACCGGGACAGGGGTCCTACGAGCAGTACTTC.

This clonotype was counted between two and nine times. The chain joins TRBV20-1 to TRBJ2-2; D might be TRBD1 (5 bases). Trimming left V 0 bases short and J 3 bases short, with 14 bases between. Germline CDR1 is DFQATT and CDR2 is SNEGSKA (reference sequence). The CDR3 loop spans 16 amino acids. The CDR3 loop reads CSARDVRDGDTGELFF. DNA of the CDR3: TGCAGTGCTAGAGATGTCAGGGATGGGGACACCGGGGAGCTGTTTTTT.

The rearrangement joins TRBV19 to TRBJ1-1; 7 nucleotides align to TRBD1. Germline V lookup: CDR1 LNHDA, CDR2 SQIVND (reference sequence). The V segment lost 9 bases and the J segment 1 base; nucleotides outside the gene matches: 11. The CDR3 is 15 residues long. The CDR3 sequence: CASKATGVRNTEAFF. The CDR3 nucleotides read TGTGCCAGCAAAGCTACAGGGGTTAGGAACACTGAAGCTTTCTTT.

Concerning this clonotype itself: This sequence is one base from a far larger clone and is likely a read error. The chain carries TRBV9 and TRBJ2-7; no firm D call. With 4 bases removed from V and 2 bases from J, the gap between germline ends came to 7 bases. The CDR3 is 12 residues long. Per the germline V gene, CDR1 is SGDLS and CDR2 is YYNGEE. Written as DNA, the CDR3 is TGTGCCAGCAGCCCGAGACCCTACGAGCAGTACTTC. Protein: CASSPRPYEQYF.

The table lists this clonotype with many counts. The chain carries TRBV6-1 and TRBJ2-1; 16 bases map to TRBD2. V shed 7 bases, J shed 2 bases, and the junction held 11 bases outside the gene matches. Germline CDR1 and CDR2: MNHNS and SASEGT. The CDR3 extends over 19 amino acids. CDR3 nucleotides: TGTGCCAGCAACAGATCCCCGGGACTAGCGGGAGGGACCTACAATGAGCAGTTCTTC. It codes for CASNRSPGLAGGTYNEQFF.

This clonotype was counted ten times or more. The chain is built from TRBV28 and TRBJ2-3, with D perhaps given as TRBD1 or TRBD2 (5 bases each). Looked up from germline, CDR1 is MDHEN and CDR2 is SYDVKM. The CDR3 totals 17 residues. Trimming cost V 7 bases and J 0 bases, with 20 bases left between them. CDR3 bases: TGTGCCAGCACAAGTCCAGGGAGTGAACTGAGCACAGATACGCAGTATTTT. Translation: CASTSPGSELSTDTQYF. The entire variable domain, with the rest obtained from reference TRBV28 and TRBJ2-3, is as follows: DVKVTQSSRYLVKRTGEKVFLECVQDMDHENMFWYRQDPGLGLRLIYFSYDVKMKEKGDIPEGYSVSREKKERFSLILESASTNQTSMYLCASTSPGSELSTDTQYFGPGTRLTVL.

This clonotype was counted at least ten times. The chain joins TRBV20-1 to TRBJ2-2; no clear D gene. CDR1 and CDR2 (germline): DFQATT, SNEGSKA (reference sequence). V gave up 1 base and J gave up 1 base, with 4 bases separating them. The CDR3 is 13 residues long. CDR3 loop: CSARVMNTGELFF. In nucleotides, the CDR3 is TGCAGTGCTAGAGTAATGAACACCGGGGAGCTGTTTTTT.

A word on this clonotype: At one boundary the junction diverges from the germline segment, which might be a read error. The J gene is TRBJ2-5, the V gene TRBV13; 10 nucleotides line up with TRBD1. Germline V lookup: CDR1 PRHDT, CDR2 FYEKMQ (reference sequence). This CDR3 has 19 residues. The CDR3 DNA follows: TGCGCCAGCAGCCGTCCCTTTCCGGGACAGGGGAACAGGATGGAGACCCAGTACTTC. It encodes CASSRPFPGQGNRMETQYF.

The table lists this clonotype with many counts. The gene calls are TRBV7-9 and TRBJ2-3; TRBD1 matches 9 bases. Germline V gene sequence: CDR1 SEHNR, CDR2 FQNEAQ (reference sequence). This CDR3 spans 18 amino acids. V shed 4 bases and J 5 bases; nucleotides not matched to a gene: 16. The CDR3 loop is CASSYPRGQGQGGDTQYF. The CDR3 nucleotides read TGTGCCAGCAGCTACCCCCGGGGACAGGGCCAGGGGGGAGATACGCAGTATTTT. Drawing the rest from reference TRBV7-9 and TRBJ2-3, the complete variable domain is DTGVSQNPRHKITKRGQNVTFRCDPISEHNRLYWYRQTLGQGPEFLTYFQNEAQLEKSRLLSDRFSAERPKGSFSTLEIQRTEQGDSAMYLCASSYPRGQGQGGDTQYFGPGTRLTVL.

This clonotype was found many times. The chain carries TRBV3-1 and TRBJ1-6; TRBD1 agrees at 7 bases. CDR1 is LGHDT, CDR2 YNNKEL, per germline (reference sequence). CDR3 length equals 14 residues. V shed 3 bases, J shed 10 bases, and the junction held 6 bases outside the gene matches. CDR3 nucleotide sequence: TGTGCCAGCAGCCACTCAGGGGGGGAGTCACCCCTCCACTTT. Protein: CASSHSGGESPLHF.

A word on this clonotype: This may come from a read error, since a much larger clone is one base off. Given the absence of the conserved phenylalanine or tryptophan at the CDR3 end, a read error is likely. This chain connects TRBV6-2 or TRBV6-3 to TRBJ2-7; TRBD1 agrees at 9 bases. CDR3 length: 16 residues. With V trimmed by 4 bases and J by 0 bases, 7 bases remained unmatched. Germline V gene lookup returns CDR1 MNHEY and CDR2 SVGEGT. The CDR3 is CASSFLQGATSYEQYL. The CDR3 DNA reads TGTGCCAGCAGTTTTCTACAGGGGGCGACCTCCTACGAGCAGTACCTC.

This clonotype was recorded many times. The CDR3 region is CASSTAADNLQETQYF. The CDR3 DNA is TGTGCCAGCAGTACGGCTGCGGACAACTTACAAGAGACCCAGTACTTC. This chain links TRBV12-3 or TRBV12-4 with TRBJ2-5, with D maybe TRBD1 (5 bases). This CDR3 spans 16 amino acids. V lost 5 bases and J 2 bases, leaving 18 bases between the germline ends.

This clonotype occurred many times. V usage is TRBV12-3 or TRBV12-4 and J usage is TRBJ1-4, with 7 bases identical to TRBD1. Trimming took 6 bases from V and 4 from J; bases not matched to a gene: 5. The CDR3 loop spans 14 amino acids. For the CDR3, the DNA is TGTGCCAGCAGCCAGGACAGGAGTAATGAAAAACTGTTTTTT. Encoded protein: CASSQDRSNEKLFF.

In regard to this clonotype: Being one base from a much bigger clone, this may be a read error. This rearrangement joins TRBV11-2 to TRBJ1-1, with D possibly being TRBD1 (5 bases). The germline V gene has CDR1 SGHAT and CDR2 FQNNGV. Trimming pared 5 bases from V and 4 bases from J, leaving 14 bases between. This CDR3 is 14 amino acids long. The CDR3 DNA reads as TGTGCCAGCAGCGCCGGGGCCTTGGGCACTGAAGCTTTCTTT. Translated: CASSAGALGTEAFF. Combining the CDR3 with reference TRBV11-2 and TRBJ1-1 gives the whole variable domain EAGVAQSPRYKIIEKRQSVAFWCNPISGHATLYWYQQILGQGPKLLIQFQNNGVVDDSQLPKDRFSAERLKGVDSTLKIQPAKLEDSAVYLCASSAGALGTEAFFGQGTRLTVV.

Only a few counts were recorded for this clonotype. The gene calls are TRBV6-1 and TRBJ1-3; D gene unclear. The CDR3 loop spans 15 amino acids. Germline assignment: CDR1 MNHNS and CDR2 SASEGT. With 7 bases removed from V and 0 bases from J, the gap between germline ends came to 13 bases. The CDR3 is CASTPIINSGNTIYF. CDR3 nucleotides: TGTGCCAGCACCCCGATCATAAACTCTGGAAACACCATATATTTT.

This clonotype was observed many times. This chain joins TRBV11-3 and TRBJ2-7, with TRBD2 as a possible D gene (5 bases). Germline V gene data show CDR1 as SGHNT and CDR2 as YENEEA. The V end lost 5 bases, the J end lost 5 bases, and 19 bases lay between the germline ends. The CDR3 is made up of 15 amino acids. The CDR3 spells CASSPGLSEVHEQYF. The CDR3 region has the DNA TGTGCCAGCAGCCCAGGACTTTCGGAGGTCCACGAGCAGTACTTC.

This clonotype was counted at least ten times. The rearrangement uses TRBV6-2 or TRBV6-3 and TRBJ2-3; maybe TRBD2 (6 bases). The germline V gene encodes CDR1 MNHEY and CDR2 SVGEGT. The V end was cut by 2 bases, the J end by 0 bases, with 9 bases between. The CDR3 is 15 residues long. CDR3 region: CASSYGSGSTDTQYF. CDR3 DNA sequence: TGTGCCAGCAGTTACGGAAGCGGGAGCACAGATACGCAGTATTTT.

This clonotype has at least ten counts. The chain carries TRBV6-1 and TRBJ2-7; maybe TRBD1 (6 bases). CDR3 size: 13 residues. Trimming cost V 3 bases and J 3 bases, with 9 bases left between them. Per the germline V gene, CDR1 is MNHNS and CDR2 is SASEGT. The CDR3 protein is CASSDRTVYEQYF. The CDR3 coding sequence is TGTGCCAGCAGTGATAGGACAGTCTACGAGCAGTACTTC.

About this clonotype itself: This is likely a read error, given that the CDR3 carries no conserved phenylalanine or tryptophan at its end. This chain links TRBV7-3 with TRBJ1-1; 9 bases are a match to TRBD1. The CDR3 has 13 amino acids. With 5 bases clipped from V and 7 bases from J, the junction kept 5 bases outside the gene matches. CDR1 is SGHTA, CDR2 FQGTGA, per germline. The CDR3 DNA follows: TGTGCCAGCAGCCCCGGACAGGGGCTTGAAGCTTTCTCT. Residues: CASSPGQGLEAFS.

In its sample, this clonotype was seen many times. V gene TRBV3-1 combines with J gene TRBJ2-1, with 7 bases lining up with TRBD2. CDR1 is LGHDT, CDR2 YNNKEL, per germline (reference sequence). J was trimmed by 6 bases and V by 5 bases; bases with no gene match: 13. The CDR3 has 16 residues. The CDR3 loop reads CASSYPHGPGGNEQFF. The CDR3 DNA is TGTGCCAGCAGCTATCCCCACGGTCCGGGAGGCAATGAGCAGTTCTTC.

This clonotype was found many times. The rearrangement joins TRBV3-1 to TRBJ2-7; D is ambiguous. The CDR3 is 13 residues long. Germline CDR1 and CDR2: LGHDT and YNNKEL (reference sequence). Between the trimmed V and J ends, which lost 1 base and 6 bases, there was a span of 10 bases. The CDR3 DNA reads TGTGCCAGCAGCCAAGGAGGCGGAATCGAGCAGTACTTC. Its translation: CASSQGGGIEQYF.

This clonotype was seen only a few times. The chain is built from TRBV9 and TRBJ2-1; no definite D call. The V gene's germline CDR1 is SGDLS and CDR2 YYNGEE. V lost 4 bases and J 4 bases, leaving 18 bases between the germline ends. The CDR3 is made up of 16 amino acids. The CDR3 region is CASSPGLVGYYNEQFF. For the CDR3, the DNA is TGTGCCAGCAGCCCTGGGCTAGTTGGCTATTACAATGAGCAGTTCTTC.

This clonotype was observed many times. The CDR3 loop is CSARGQTGGAEAFF. The DNA of the CDR3 is TGCAGTGCTAGAGGGCAGACAGGGGGAGCTGAAGCTTTCTTT. V gene TRBV20-1 combines with J gene TRBJ1-1; 9 nucleotides line up with TRBD1. Per the germline V gene, CDR1 is DFQATT and CDR2 is SNEGSKA (reference sequence). The CDR3 is 14 residues long. V shed 1 base, J shed 6 bases, and the junction held 6 bases outside the gene matches.